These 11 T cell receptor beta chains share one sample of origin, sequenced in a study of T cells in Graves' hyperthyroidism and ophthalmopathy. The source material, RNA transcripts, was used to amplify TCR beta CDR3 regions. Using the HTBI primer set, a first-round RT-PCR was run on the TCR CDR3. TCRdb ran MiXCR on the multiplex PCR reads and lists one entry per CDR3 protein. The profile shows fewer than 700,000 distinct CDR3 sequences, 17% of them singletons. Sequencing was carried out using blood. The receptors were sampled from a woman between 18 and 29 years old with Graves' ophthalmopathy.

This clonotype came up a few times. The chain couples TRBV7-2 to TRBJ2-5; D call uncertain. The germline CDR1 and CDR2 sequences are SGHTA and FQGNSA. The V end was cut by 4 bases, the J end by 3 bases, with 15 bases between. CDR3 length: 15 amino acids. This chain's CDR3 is CASSSPRTPEETQYF. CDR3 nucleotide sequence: TGTGCCAGCAGCTCCCCACGTACGCCAGAAGAGACCCAGTACTTC. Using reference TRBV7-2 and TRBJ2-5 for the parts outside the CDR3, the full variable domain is GAGVSQSPSNKVTEKGKDVELRCDPISGHTALYWYRQSLGQGLEFLIYFQGNSAPDKSGLPSDRFSAERTGGSVSTLTIQRTQQEDSAVYLCASSSPRTPEETQYFGPGTRLLVL.

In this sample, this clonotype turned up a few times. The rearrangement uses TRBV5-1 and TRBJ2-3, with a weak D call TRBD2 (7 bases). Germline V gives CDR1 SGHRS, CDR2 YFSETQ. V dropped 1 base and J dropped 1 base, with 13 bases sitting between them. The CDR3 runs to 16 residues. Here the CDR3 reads CASSLLYGGRTDTQYF. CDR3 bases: TGCGCCAGCAGCTTGTTATACGGGGGGCGCACAGATACGCAGTATTTT.

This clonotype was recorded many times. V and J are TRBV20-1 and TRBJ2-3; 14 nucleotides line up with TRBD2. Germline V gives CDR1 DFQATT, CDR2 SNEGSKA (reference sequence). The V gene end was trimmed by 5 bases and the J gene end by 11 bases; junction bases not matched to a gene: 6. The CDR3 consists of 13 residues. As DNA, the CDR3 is TGCAGTGCTGGACTAGCGGGAGGACCTAAGCAGTATTTT. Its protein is CSAGLAGGPKQYF.

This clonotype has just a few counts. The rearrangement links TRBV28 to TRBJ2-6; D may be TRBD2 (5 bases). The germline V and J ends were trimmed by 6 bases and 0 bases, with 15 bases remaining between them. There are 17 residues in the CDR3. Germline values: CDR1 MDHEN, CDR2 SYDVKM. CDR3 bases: TGTGCCAGCAGGGGAGCGCCCCGGACCTCTGGGGCCAACGTCCTGACTTTC. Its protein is CASRGAPRTSGANVLTF.

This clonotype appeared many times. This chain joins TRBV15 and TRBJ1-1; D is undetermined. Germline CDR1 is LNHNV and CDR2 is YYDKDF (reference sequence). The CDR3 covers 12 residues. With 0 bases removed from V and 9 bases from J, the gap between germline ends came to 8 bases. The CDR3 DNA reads TGTGCCACCAGCAGAGATTTACGGAAAGCTTTCTTT. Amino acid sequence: CATSRDLRKAFF. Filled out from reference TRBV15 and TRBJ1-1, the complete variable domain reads DAMVIQNPRYQVTQFGKPVTLSCSQTLNHNVMYWYQQKSSQAPKLLFHYYDKDFNNEADTPDNFQSRRPNTSFCFLDIRSPGLGDTAMYLCATSRDLRKAFFGQGTRLTVV.

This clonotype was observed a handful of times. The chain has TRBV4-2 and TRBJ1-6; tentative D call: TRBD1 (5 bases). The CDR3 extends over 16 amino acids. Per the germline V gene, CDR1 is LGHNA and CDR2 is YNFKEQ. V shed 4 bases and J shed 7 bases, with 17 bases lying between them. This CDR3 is CASSRELGTGNSPLHF. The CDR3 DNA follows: TGTGCCAGCAGCCGGGAGCTCGGGACGGGAAATTCACCCCTCCACTTT.

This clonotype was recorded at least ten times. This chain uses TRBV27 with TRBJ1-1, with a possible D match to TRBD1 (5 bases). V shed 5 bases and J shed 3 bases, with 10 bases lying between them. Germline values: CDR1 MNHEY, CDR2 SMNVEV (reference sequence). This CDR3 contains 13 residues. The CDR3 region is CASSIQAYTEAFF. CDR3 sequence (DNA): TGTGCCAGCAGTATACAGGCCTACACTGAAGCTTTCTTT.

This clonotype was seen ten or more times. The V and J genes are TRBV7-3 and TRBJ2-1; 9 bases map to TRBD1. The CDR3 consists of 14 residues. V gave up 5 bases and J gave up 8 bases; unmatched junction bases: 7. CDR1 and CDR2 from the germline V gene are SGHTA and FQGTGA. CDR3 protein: CASSQQGADDEQFF. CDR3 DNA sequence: TGTGCCAGCAGCCAACAGGGGGCCGACGATGAGCAGTTCTTC.

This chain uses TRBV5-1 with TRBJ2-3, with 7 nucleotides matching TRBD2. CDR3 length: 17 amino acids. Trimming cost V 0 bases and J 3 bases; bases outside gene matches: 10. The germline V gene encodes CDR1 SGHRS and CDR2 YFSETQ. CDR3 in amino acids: CASSLDLAGGGTDTQYF. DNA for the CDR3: TGCGCCAGCAGCTTGGATCTAGCTGGGGGGGGGACAGATACGCAGTATTTT.

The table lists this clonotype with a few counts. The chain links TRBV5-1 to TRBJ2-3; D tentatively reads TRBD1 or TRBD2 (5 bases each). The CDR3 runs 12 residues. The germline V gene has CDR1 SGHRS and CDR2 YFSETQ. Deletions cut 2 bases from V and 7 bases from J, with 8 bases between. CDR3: CASSFEGNTQYF. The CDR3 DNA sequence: TGCGCCAGCAGCTTCGAGGGGAATACGCAGTATTTT.

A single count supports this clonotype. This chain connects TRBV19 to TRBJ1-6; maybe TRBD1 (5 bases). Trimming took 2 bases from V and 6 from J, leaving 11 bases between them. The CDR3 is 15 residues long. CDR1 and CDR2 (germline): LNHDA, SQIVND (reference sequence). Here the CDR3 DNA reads TGTGCCAGTAGTATACTACGGGGGTTTAATTCACCCCTCCACTTT. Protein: CASSILRGFNSPLHF.